This TCR beta chain was retrieved from a study of blood T cell repertoires in COVID-19. CDR1 and CDR2 (germline): SEHNR, FQNEAQ (reference sequence). V was pared by 5 bases and J by 9 bases, with 3 bases of the junction left unmatched. CDR3 size: 12 residues. Some clones are missing from TCRdb's copy, which holds only in-frame ones; the method was immunoSEQ multiplex PCR. The sample records approximately 350,000 clones, around 92% being singletons. The clonotype originates from a woman in her 30s with COVID-19, enrolled during active disease. Source material: peripheral blood. The chain recombines TRBV7-9 with TRBJ2-1, with 8 positions matching TRBD2. The CDR3 reads CASSPAGGEQFF. The CDR3 DNA reads as TGTGCCAGCAGCCCGGCGGGGGGTGAGCAGTTCTTC.